The entry that follows covers one T cell receptor beta chain sequence. This sample's time point: pretreatment peripheral blood. Patient disease was locally advanced or metastatic urothelial carcinoma. This sample was included in a study of PD-L1 blockade in urothelial cancer. Across the whole study: The median number of T cells present in blood samples was about 130,000.

CDR1 and CDR2 (germline): SGHTS, YDEGEE. The germline V and J ends were trimmed by 2 bases and 6 bases, with 9 bases remaining between them. This CDR3 contains 13 residues. PCRs were each spiked with synthetic TCR analog templates. Only in-frame clones appear in the TCRdb table, and some are missing; sequencing was by immunoSEQ multiplex PCR. The table lists over 75,000 clones, approximately 87% of them singletons. The specimen was PBMCs, collected around atezolizumab (anti-PD-L1) treatment. This sequence originates from a man aged 55 to 70 with urothelial cancer. The chain carries TRBV5-8 and TRBJ2-1; D not resolved. CDR3 nucleotides: TGTGCCAGCAGCTTCCCCAGTCCCAATGAGCAGTTCTTC. Its translation is CASSFPSPNEQFF.